This T cell receptor beta chain was sequenced during a study of CXCR3-negative and CXCR3-positive naive CD8 T cells. Study background: The libraries together contributed some 150 million TRB reads, each supplying about 1.5 +/- 0.3 million.

The study's findings and limits: The level of CXCR3 expression partially decreased after cryopreservation; the majority of assays used fresh PBMCs. Both naive subsets had comparably high diversity; memory CD8+ cells much lower. Both naive subsets, CXCR3-negative and CXCR3-positive, displayed similar TRBV-TRBJ usage, unlike memory cells.

The method, 5' RACE with UMI labels, was used to prepare the TRB cDNA libraries. TCRdb re-called the 5' RACE reads; every CDR3 protein appears as one record, without DNA. In total, the table holds roughly 24,000 distinct CDR3 sequences. Looked up from germline, CDR1 is LGHNA and CDR2 is YSLEER. The CDR3 sequence is 15 residues long. Points on this clonotype: Its antigen remains unknown.

This sequence originates from a human donor in good health. Some clones in this sample may be carry-over from other donors' samples. This chain uses TRBV4-3 with TRBJ1-1; TCRdb proposes TRBD1, but this gene call is untestable without DNA. The sequencing input was naive CXCR3- CD8+ T cells from blood. Noted subset: CD45RO-CCR7+CD27+CD95- naive CD8+ T cells lacking CXCR3 (TNR3-). The CDR3: CASSQDRGISTEAFF.